This T cell receptor beta chain was documented in a study of blood T cell repertoires in COVID-19. The J segment lost 9 bases and the V segment lost 5 bases, leaving 4 bases of the junction unmatched. This CDR3 is built from 12 residues. CDR1 is SSHAT and CDR2 is FNYEAQ in the germline V gene (reference sequence). Assay: immunoSEQ multiplex PCR; the TCRdb copy retains only in-frame clones and omits some. The sample yields about 400,000 clones, around 87% seen once. V is TRBV7-7 and J is TRBJ2-1, with 7 bases aligning to TRBD1. Specimen: PBMCs or T cells enriched from blood (not recorded which). This receptor was identified in a middle-aged man in a cohort exposed to, infected with or recovered from COVID-19 (not recorded which). The CDR3 nucleotides read TGTGCCAGCAGCGCAGACAGGGTTGAGCAGTTCTTC. It translates to CASSADRVEQFF.